A single sample gave rise to the 21 T cell receptor beta chains below, sequenced in a study of blood T cell repertoires in COVID-19. Assay used: immunoSEQ multiplex PCR; TCRdb lists only in-frame clones, some missing. The table records about 59,000 clones, almost 80% of them present only once. Material: peripheral blood. These TCRs come from a man at least 80 years old with acute or convalescent COVID-19.

This chain joins TRBV15 and TRBJ2-1; D might be TRBD1 (5 bases). The V end was cut by 3 bases, the J end by 5 bases, with 8 bases between. The CDR3 totals 13 residues. Germline assignment: CDR1 LNHNV and CDR2 YYDKDF (reference sequence). The CDR3 DNA reads TGTGCCACCAGCAGGACAGACGACAATGAGCAGTTCTTC. Translating gives CATSRTDDNEQFF. Filled out from reference TRBV15 and TRBJ2-1, the complete variable domain reads DAMVIQNPRYQVTQFGKPVTLSCSQTLNHNVMYWYQQKSSQAPKLLFHYYDKDFNNEADTPDNFQSRRPNTSFCFLDIRSPGLGDTAMYLCATSRTDDNEQFFGPGTRLTVL.

This clone was recorded a few times. The chain recombines TRBV5-4 with TRBJ1-2, with 10 nucleotides matching TRBD1. Looked up from germline, CDR1 is SGHNT and CDR2 is YYREEE (reference sequence). Germline trimming cut 4 bases from V and 5 bases from J; bases unmatched to any gene: 8. CDR3 length: 15 amino acids. The CDR3 sequence: CASSRDRGFSYGYTF. The CDR3 DNA sequence: TGTGCCAGCAGCAGGGACAGGGGATTTAGTTATGGCTACACCTTC.

This clone is a singleton in its sample. The V and J genes are TRBV21-1 and TRBJ2-4; TRBD1, the D gene given by the table, was not confirmed from the DNA. TRBV21-1 is termed a pseudogene. The CDR3 runs 17 residues. CDR3 residues: CASTQWVGRVTKNIQYF. As DNA, the CDR3 is TGTGCCAGCACCCAATGGGTGGGCAGGGTAACCAAAAACATTCAGTACTTC.

V usage is TRBV6-5 and J usage is TRBJ2-4, with TRBD1 identical over 10 bases. The CDR3 loop spans 14 amino acids. Germline CDR1 MNHEY, CDR2 SVGAGI. V lost 8 bases, J lost 4 bases, and 5 bases stayed unmatched. In DNA form, the CDR3 reads TGTGCCAGCCTGGACAGGGGGACAAAAAACATTCAGTACTTC. This sequence encodes CASLDRGTKNIQYF.

The V gene is TRBV28, the J gene TRBJ1-1, with D maybe TRBD1 (5 bases). V was clipped by 2 bases and J by 4 bases, with 8 bases between them. CDR1 and CDR2 (germline): MDHEN, SYDVKM. The CDR3 has 13 amino acids. CDR3 region: CASSLGGGTEAFF. CDR3 coding DNA: TGTGCCAGCAGTTTAGGGGGGGGCACTGAAGCTTTCTTT.

The V call is TRBV3-1 (or the pseudogene TRBV3-2), the J call TRBJ2-5; D perhaps matches TRBD2 (6 bases). The CDR3 sequence is 14 residues long. Trimming took 5 bases from V and 4 from J, leaving 14 bases between them. Germline lookup yields CDR1 LGHDT and CDR2 YNNKEL (reference sequence). This CDR3 reads CASSSTGVLETQYF. The CDR3 coding sequence is TGTGCCAGCAGCTCAACGGGGGTTTTAGAGACCCAGTACTTC.

This clone was observed a handful of times. The chain couples TRBV5-1 to TRBJ2-1; D gene uncertain. V shed 2 bases and J shed 12 bases, with 9 bases lying between them. From germline, CDR1 is SGHRS and CDR2 YFSETQ. There are 11 residues in the CDR3. This CDR3 reads CASSFGTAQFF. CDR3 nucleotide sequence: TGCGCCAGCAGCTTTGGAACAGCGCAGTTCTTC.

The gene calls are TRBV5-1 and TRBJ1-1, with D hard to call. Trimming pared 1 base from V and 4 bases from J, leaving 11 bases between. Germline V CDR1 and CDR2: SGHRS, YFSETQ. CDR3 length: 14 amino acids. The CDR3 sequence is CASSLLQVGTEAFF. The CDR3 nucleotides are TGCGCCAGCAGCTTGCTGCAGGTAGGCACTGAAGCTTTCTTT.

J is TRBJ2-6 and V is TRBV5-1, with 14 bases aligning to TRBD2. Germline CDR1 is SGHRS and CDR2 is YFSETQ. Trimming removed 4 bases from V and 3 bases from J; junction bases left unmatched: 6. The CDR3 loop spans 18 amino acids. CDR3 region: CASSGGLAGVGGANVLTF. CDR3 nucleotide sequence: TGCGCCAGCAGCGGGGGACTAGCGGGAGTAGGTGGGGCCAACGTCCTGACTTTC.

The V and J genes are TRBV2 and TRBJ1-3; D is possibly TRBD1 (6 bases). Germline CDR1 and CDR2: SNHLY and FYNNEI. V was trimmed by 2 bases and J by 0 bases, leaving 8 bases between them. This CDR3 is built from 15 residues. CDR3 amino acids: CASSEQGISGNTIYF. The CDR3 nucleotides read TGTGCCAGCAGTGAACAGGGGATCTCTGGAAACACCATATATTTT. The whole variable domain, remainder taken from reference TRBV2 and TRBJ1-3, is EPEVTQTPSHQVTQMGQEVILRCVPISNHLYFYWYRQILGQKVEFLVSFYNNEISEKSEIFDDQFSVERPDGSNFTLKIRSTKLEDSAMYFCASSEQGISGNTIYFGEGSWLTVV.

Only one count was recorded for this clone. The gene calls are TRBV5-1 and TRBJ2-5, with 10 bases identical to TRBD1. The CDR3 runs 15 residues. Per germline, CDR1 SGHRS and CDR2 YFSETQ. J gave up 3 bases and V 2 bases, and 4 bases lay outside the gene matches. The CDR3 nucleotides are TGCGCCAGCAGCTTTACCGGGACAGGGGAAGAGACCCAGTACTTC. This gives the protein CASSFTGTGEETQYF.

V and J are TRBV7-2 and TRBJ2-1, with 8 bases matching TRBD2. This CDR3 is 16 amino acids long. J was trimmed by 2 bases and V by 6 bases; bases with no gene match: 9. CDR1 and CDR2 (germline): SGHTA, FQGNSA. For the CDR3, the DNA is TGTGCCAGCAGGAGGACTGGGCGGGGGGCCTACAATGAGCAGTTCTTC. Protein sequence: CASRRTGRGAYNEQFF. The full variable domain, rest sourced from reference TRBV7-2 and TRBJ2-1, is GAGVSQSPSNKVTEKGKDVELRCDPISGHTALYWYRQSLGQGLEFLIYFQGNSAPDKSGLPSDRFSAERTGGSVSTLTIQRTQQEDSAVYLCASRRTGRGAYNEQFFGPGTRLTVL.

The V and J genes are TRBV23-1 and TRBJ1-4; D gene uncertain. Being an ORF, TRBV23-1 has a function that is uncertain. V lost 6 bases and J 8 bases, leaving 13 bases between the germline ends. The CDR3 runs 13 residues. The CDR3 loop reads CASRRWRREKLFF. CDR3 nucleotide sequence: TGCGCCAGCAGACGATGGAGGCGAGAAAAACTGTTTTTT.

The chain joins TRBV9 to TRBJ2-5, with 10 bases aligning to TRBD2. V lost 0 bases, J lost 1 base, and 0 bases stayed unmatched. Germline CDR1 reads SGDLS; CDR2 reads YYNGEE. CDR3 size: 15 residues. The CDR3 DNA sequence: TGTGCCAGCAGCGTAGGGACTAGCGGCCAAGAGACCCAGTACTTC. As protein: CASSVGTSGQETQYF.

This clone was counted between two and nine times. The chain links TRBV5-5 to TRBJ1-1, with a possible D match to TRBD1 (6 bases). CDR1 and CDR2 from the germline V gene are SGHKS and YYEKEE (reference sequence). The CDR3 runs 15 residues. V was trimmed by 4 bases and J by 0 bases, leaving 13 bases between them. CDR3 bases: TGTGCCAGCAGCCGGACAGTTTTCCTGAACACTGAAGCTTTCTTT. As protein: CASSRTVFLNTEAFF.

The chain couples TRBV9 to TRBJ2-1; 8 bases fit TRBD2. Germline CDR1 and CDR2: SGDLS and YYNGEE. J was trimmed by 3 bases and V by 3 bases; bases with no gene match: 8. This CDR3 spans 16 amino acids. CDR3 DNA sequence: TGTGCCAGCAGCGATTCCCTTAGCGGGGTCTACAATGAGCAGTTCTTC. This codes for CASSDSLSGVYNEQFF.

The CDR3 here is CASSVALSRTSGEINEQFF. In DNA form, the CDR3 reads TGTGCCAGCAGCGTAGCCCTATCTCGGACTAGCGGGGAAATCAATGAGCAGTTCTTC. The gene calls are TRBV9 and TRBJ2-1; 12 nucleotides match TRBD2. Per germline, CDR1 SGDLS and CDR2 YYNGEE. Losses at the gene ends were 0 bases for V and 6 bases for J; bases not matched to a gene: 13. The CDR3 length is 19 residues.

The V call is TRBV7-9, the J call TRBJ1-2, with no clear D. This CDR3 has 14 residues. V was pared by 1 base and J by 1 base, with 7 bases between. Germline V CDR1 and CDR2: SEHNR, FQNEAQ (reference sequence). The CDR3: CASSLGGSNYGYTF. CDR3 coding DNA: TGTGCCAGCAGCTTAGGAGGCAGTAACTATGGCTACACCTTC.

This sequence joins TRBV15 and TRBJ1-5, with a possible D match to TRBD1 (5 bases). Germline lookup yields CDR1 LNHNV and CDR2 YYDKDF (reference sequence). This CDR3 contains 12 residues. The ends were cut back, 3 bases at V and 7 bases at J, with 7 bases in the middle. CDR3 bases: TGTGCCACCAGCAGGGACAAGCAGCCCCAGCATTTT. Residues: CATSRDKQPQHF.

This chain connects TRBV3-1 (or the pseudogene TRBV3-2) to TRBJ2-3; 9 bases map to TRBD2. The germline gives CDR1 LGHDT, CDR2 YNNKEL (reference sequence). With V trimmed by 1 base and J by 4 bases, 3 bases remained unmatched. This CDR3 spans 15 amino acids. CDR3: CASSQGGRAPDTQYF. CDR3 sequence (DNA): TGTGCCAGCAGCCAAGGCGGGAGGGCCCCAGATACGCAGTATTTT.

This clone was seen a few times. The genes are TRBV6-1 and TRBJ1-2; 8 bases are shared with TRBD1. Germline V lookup: CDR1 MNHNS, CDR2 SASEGT. The trim removed 2 bases at V and 4 bases at J, leaving 3 bases unmatched. CDR3 length equals 14 residues. The DNA for the CDR3 is TGTGCCAGCAGTGAATCGACAGGGGCCTATGGCTACACCTTC. Translated, it gives CASSESTGAYGYTF.